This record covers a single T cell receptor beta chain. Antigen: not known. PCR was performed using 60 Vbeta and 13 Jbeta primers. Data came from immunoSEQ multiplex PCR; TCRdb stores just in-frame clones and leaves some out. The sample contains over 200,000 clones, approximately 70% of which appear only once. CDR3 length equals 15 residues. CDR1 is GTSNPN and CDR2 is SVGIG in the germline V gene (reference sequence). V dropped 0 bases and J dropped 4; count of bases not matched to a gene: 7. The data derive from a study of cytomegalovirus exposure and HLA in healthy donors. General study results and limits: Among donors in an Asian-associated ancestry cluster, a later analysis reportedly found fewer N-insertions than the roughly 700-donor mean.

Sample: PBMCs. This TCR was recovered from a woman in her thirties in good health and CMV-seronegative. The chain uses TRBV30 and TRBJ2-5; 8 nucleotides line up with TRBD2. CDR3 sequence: CAWSVLGLAGETQYF. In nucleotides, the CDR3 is TGTGCCTGGAGTGTATTGGGGCTAGCGGGAGAGACCCAGTACTTC.